The 11 T cell receptor beta chains below come from one sample, sequenced in a study of T cell changes during pregnancy in multiple sclerosis. Here immunoSEQ multiplex PCR was the method, and the copy in TCRdb shows in-frame clones only, minus some. The table records about 54,000 clones, about nine tenths of them present only once. The sequencing used peripheral blood, collected after pregnancy. Every receptor here comes from a female donor in good health, enrolled as a control in a pregnancy study.

This clone showed up just once. The gene calls are TRBV11-3 and TRBJ2-7; 7 nucleotides agree with TRBD1. The germline gives CDR1 SGHNT, CDR2 YENEEA. This CDR3 comprises 13 residues. Trimming removed 2 bases from V and 2 bases from J; junction bases left unmatched: 0. The CDR3 DNA sequence: TGTGCCAGCAGCTTACAGGGGGCCTACGAGCAGTACTTC. This gives the protein CASSLQGAYEQYF.

This chain links TRBV9 with TRBJ2-1; D perhaps matches TRBD1 (6 bases). Germline values: CDR1 SGDLS, CDR2 YYNGEE. Deletions cut 0 bases from V and 0 bases from J, with 13 bases between. The CDR3 loop spans 17 amino acids. The CDR3 protein is CASSVAGTPSSYNEQFF. The CDR3 nucleotides are TGTGCCAGCAGCGTAGCAGGGACACCGAGCTCCTACAATGAGCAGTTCTTC.

The genes are TRBV5-1 and TRBJ2-3; TRBD1 matches 7 bases. J gave up 2 bases and V 2 bases, and 2 bases lay outside the gene matches. Germline values: CDR1 SGHRS, CDR2 YFSETQ. The CDR3 length is 14 residues. The CDR3 nucleotides are TGCGCCAGCAGCTTCGAGGGGGCCACAGATACGCAGTATTTT. Protein product: CASSFEGATDTQYF.

The chain is built from TRBV5-4 and TRBJ1-2; D is ambiguous. This CDR3 region has 15 residues. Per germline, CDR1 SGHNT and CDR2 YYREEE (reference sequence). The germline V and J ends were trimmed by 4 bases and 3 bases, with 16 bases remaining between them. The CDR3 DNA reads as TGTGCCAGCAGCCTTAAACCGAACGGGGACTATGGCTACACCTTC. Translation: CASSLKPNGDYGYTF.

The gene calls are TRBV12-5 and TRBJ1-1; 10 nucleotides line up with TRBD1. The CDR3 is 16 residues long. CDR1 and CDR2 from the germline V gene are LGHNT and FRNRAP. J was trimmed by 6 bases and V by 0 bases; bases with no gene match: 7. CDR3 sequence: CASGLVPGQGFSEAFF. CDR3 nucleotides: TGTGCTAGTGGTTTGGTTCCGGGACAGGGGTTCTCTGAAGCTTTCTTT.

The CDR3 loop reads CASSQGQGRDQYF. The CDR3, as DNA: TGTGCCAGCAGTCAGGGACAGGGTCGGGACCAGTACTTC. This chain joins TRBV6-5 and TRBJ2-5; TRBD1 matches 9 bases. V dropped 5 bases and J dropped 10; count of bases not matched to a gene: 8. This CDR3 region has 13 residues. CDR1 and CDR2 from the germline V gene are MNHEY and SVGAGI.

A few counts support this clone. This sequence joins TRBV2 and TRBJ2-7; 7 bases fit TRBD1. Per the germline V gene, CDR1 is SNHLY and CDR2 is FYNNEI. V trimming: 4 bases; J trimming: 4 bases; junction bases outside the gene matches: 13. The length of the CDR3 is 16 residues. CDR3 sequence: CASSGLLQGNPYEQYF. CDR3 coding DNA: TGTGCCAGCAGTGGATTGCTACAGGGGAACCCTTACGAGCAGTACTTC.

The chain joins TRBV11-2 to TRBJ1-1; maybe TRBD1 (5 bases). This CDR3 comprises 15 residues. Germline V gives CDR1 SGHAT, CDR2 FQNNGV. V was trimmed by 1 base and J by 3 bases, leaving 12 bases between them. The CDR3 here is CASSLVVVGDTEAFF. The DNA of the CDR3 is TGTGCCAGCAGCTTAGTAGTAGTAGGGGACACTGAAGCTTTCTTT.

The rearrangement links TRBV28 to TRBJ1-2; 7 bases match TRBD1. The CDR3 runs 15 residues. The germline V gene has CDR1 MDHEN and CDR2 SYDVKM. V lost 4 bases, J lost 2 bases, and 7 bases stayed unmatched. CDR3 bases: TGTGCCAGCAGTTCCTCCTCGACAGGGAACTATGGCTACACCTTC. Translating gives CASSSSSTGNYGYTF.

This clone has only one observation. This chain uses TRBV5-1 with TRBJ2-5, with D possibly matching TRBD1 (6 bases). The length of the CDR3 is 14 residues. Trimming left V 1 base short and J 4 bases short, with 11 bases between. Looked up from germline, CDR1 is SGHRS and CDR2 is YFSETQ. The CDR3 nucleotides read TGCGCCAGCAGCTTGTATAGACAGGTAGAGACCCAGTACTTC. Translation: CASSLYRQVETQYF.

The chain links TRBV11-2 to TRBJ1-1; no definite D call. CDR1 and CDR2 (germline): SGHAT, FQNNGV. This CDR3 has 13 amino acids. The ends were cut back, 2 bases at V and 3 bases at J, with 7 bases in the middle. This chain's CDR3 is CASSLTVDTEAFF. The DNA for the CDR3 is TGTGCCAGCAGCTTAACGGTGGACACTGAAGCTTTCTTT.